Below are 28 T cell receptor beta chains sequenced from a single sample in a study of T cells in Graves' hyperthyroidism and ophthalmopathy. Amplified regions were TCR beta CDR3 sequences from RNA transcripts. The HTBI primer set drove a first-round RT-PCR of the TCR CDR3. TCRdb used MiXCR to reprocess the multiplex PCR reads, holding one entry per CDR3 protein. The sample shows under 700,000 distinct CDR3 sequences, approximately 15% of them seen only once. Material: blood. These receptors were taken from a woman aged 18-29 years with Graves' hyperthyroidism.

In this sample, this clonotype turned up many times. The chain uses TRBV6-6 and TRBJ2-3; weak D call: TRBD2 (5 bases). V was pared by 1 base and J by 1 base, with 9 bases between. The germline CDR1 and CDR2 sequences are MNHNY and SVGAGI (reference sequence). The CDR3 has 15 residues. The CDR3 DNA reads as TGTGCCAGCAGTTACTTCGCCGGGGGCACAGATACGCAGTATTTT. As protein: CASSYFAGGTDTQYF.

This clonotype was found many times. The chain uses TRBV6-2 or TRBV6-3 and TRBJ1-2; D uncertain. This CDR3 spans 11 amino acids. Trimming stripped 5 bases from V and 8 bases from J, with 9 bases between. From germline, CDR1 is MNHEY and CDR2 SVGEGT. CDR3: CASSHGEGYTF. The CDR3 DNA reads TGTGCCAGCAGTCACGGGGAAGGCTACACCTTC.

The CDR3 region is CASSQGWGTGGYEQYF. Here the CDR3 DNA reads TGCGCCAGCAGCCAAGGATGGGGGACAGGGGGCTACGAGCAGTACTTC. The chain carries TRBV4-3 and TRBJ2-7; 11 nucleotides align to TRBD1. CDR1 and CDR2 from the germline V gene are LGHNA and YSLEER. The ends lost 1 base at V and 3 bases at J; junction bases unmatched: 5. CDR3 length: 16 residues.

This clonotype was seen many times. The rearrangement uses TRBV11-2 and TRBJ2-4, with D hard to call. Between the trimmed V and J ends, which lost 1 base and 0 bases, there was a span of 13 bases. The V gene's germline CDR1 is SGHAT and CDR2 FQNNGV. This CDR3 is 17 amino acids long. CDR3 sequence reads: CASSLGFLLVAKNIQYF. The CDR3 coding sequence is TGTGCCAGCAGCTTAGGTTTCCTACTTGTAGCCAAAAACATTCAGTACTTC. Supplemented by reference TRBV11-2 and TRBJ2-4, the full variable domain reads EAGVAQSPRYKIIEKRQSVAFWCNPISGHATLYWYQQILGQGPKLLIQFQNNGVVDDSQLPKDRFSAERLKGVDSTLKIQPAKLEDSAVYLCASSLGFLLVAKNIQYFGAGTRLSVL.

Ten or more counts support this clonotype. This rearrangement joins TRBV7-2 to TRBJ2-1, with a tentative D call TRBD2 (7 bases). The CDR3 has 13 residues. Germline loops: CDR1 SGHTA, CDR2 FQGNSA. V shed 8 bases and J shed 3 bases, with 11 bases lying between them. Written as DNA, the CDR3 is TGTGCCAGCCGGCGGGGGCTCTACAATGAGCAGTTCTTC. Translation gives CASRRGLYNEQFF.

This clonotype was seen more than once but under ten times. The rearrangement links TRBV27 to TRBJ1-6; 8 bases agree with TRBD1. CDR3 length equals 16 residues. V was clipped by 6 bases and J by 4 bases; unmatched bases: 8. Germline lookup yields CDR1 MNHEY and CDR2 SMNVEV (reference sequence). The CDR3 spells CASRSGTGVYNSPLHF. The CDR3 DNA reads TGTGCCAGCAGGTCAGGGACAGGTGTTTATAATTCACCCCTCCACTTT.

The J gene is TRBJ2-3, the V gene TRBV19, with 16 bases lining up with TRBD2. This CDR3 contains 16 residues. J was trimmed by 5 bases and V by 4 bases; bases with no gene match: 3. Per germline, CDR1 LNHDA and CDR2 SQIVND (reference sequence). The CDR3 reads CASSTGLAGGQDTQYF. The CDR3 region has the DNA TGTGCCAGTAGTACGGGACTAGCGGGGGGGCAAGATACGCAGTATTTT. The full variable domain, in which reference TRBV19 and TRBJ2-3 provide the parts outside the CDR3, is DGGITQSPKYLFRKEGQNVTLSCEQNLNHDAMYWYRQDPGQGLRLIYYSQIVNDFQKGDIAEGYSVSREKKESFPLTVTSAQKNPTAFYLCASSTGLAGGQDTQYFGPGTRLTVL.

Regarding this clonotype: Possible read error: a much larger clone is one base away. The rearrangement links TRBV6-5 to TRBJ2-3; TRBD1 matches at 9 bases. V trimming: 2 bases; J trimming: 4 bases; junction bases outside the gene matches: 7. This CDR3 region has 16 residues. Germline CDR1 MNHEY, CDR2 SVGAGI. CDR3 amino acids: CASSYPDRGGADTQYF. DNA of the CDR3: TGTGCCAGCAGTTACCCGGACAGGGGAGGGGCAGATACGCAGTATTTT.

This clonotype has at least ten counts. The chain recombines TRBV12-3 or TRBV12-4 with TRBJ2-3, with 10 bases identical to TRBD2. This CDR3 region has 18 residues. After removal of 8 bases from V and 0 bases from J, the junction contained 14 bases not matched to a gene. As DNA, the CDR3 is TGTGCCAGCTCCCCTCTAGGGGCTAGCGGGAGAAGCACAGATACGCAGTATTTT. This gives the protein CASSPLGASGRSTDTQYF.

This clonotype was seen ten or more times. V gene TRBV2 combines with J gene TRBJ2-2, with 8 bases matching TRBD2. Germline assignment: CDR1 SNHLY and CDR2 FYNNEI. Trimming cost V 8 bases and J 7 bases; bases outside gene matches: 15. There are 16 residues in the CDR3. The CDR3: CASSVGGGRSGGELFF. DNA of the CDR3: TGTGCCAGCTCGGTTGGTGGCGGGAGGTCCGGCGGGGAGCTGTTTTTT.

The chain combines TRBV20-1 with TRBJ1-5; the D gene is possibly TRBD1 (5 bases). Germline assignment: CDR1 DFQATT and CDR2 SNEGSKA (reference sequence). V lost 1 base to trimming and J lost 1 base, with 11 bases between them. The CDR3 contains 15 residues. The CDR3 DNA follows: TGCAGTGCTAGAGGGGGGGAGGGGAGCAATCAGCCCCAGCATTTT. This gives the protein CSARGGEGSNQPQHF.

There are many counts of this clonotype. The chain carries TRBV20-1 and TRBJ2-1, with D tentatively TRBD1 or TRBD2 (5 bases each). From germline, CDR1 is DFQATT and CDR2 SNEGSKA (reference sequence). Trimming pared 3 bases from V and 7 bases from J, leaving 13 bases between. The CDR3 totals 13 residues. DNA for the CDR3: TGCAGTGCTAGCCCAGGGAGTCGGAATGAGCAGTTCTTC. Translating gives CSASPGSRNEQFF.

This clonotype was recorded a few times. The chain recombines TRBV10-2 with TRBJ1-5, with 8 bases lining up with TRBD1. This CDR3 comprises 15 residues. Germline CDR1 and CDR2: WSHSY and SAAADI. V dropped 0 bases and J dropped 6; count of bases not matched to a gene: 4. The CDR3 DNA sequence: TGCGCCAGCAGTGAGTCGATCAGGGGGCTTCAGCCCCAGCATTTT. This codes for CASSESIRGLQPQHF.

This clonotype was counted only a few times. The rearrangement links TRBV7-9 to TRBJ1-3, with 7 bases aligning to TRBD1. The germline CDR1 and CDR2 sequences are SEHNR and FQNEAQ (reference sequence). The V and J ends lost 5 bases and 5 bases, in that order; junction bases with no gene match: 9. This CDR3 region has 15 residues. In DNA, the CDR3 is TGTGCCAGCAGCCCCCCCGGGACAGCCAGAAACACCATATATTTT. As protein: CASSPPGTARNTIYF.

The genes are TRBV6-8 and TRBJ1-2; 9 nucleotides agree with TRBD1. The trim removed 6 bases at V and 1 base at J, leaving 3 bases unmatched. The CDR3 loop spans 14 amino acids. Germline V gives CDR1 MNHGY, CDR2 SAAAGT. The CDR3 nucleotides are TGTGCCAGCAGGGGACAGGGCTATAACTATGGCTACACCTTC. Protein: CASRGQGYNYGYTF.

This clonotype came up a few times. CDR3 DNA sequence: TGCAGCGTGGCCGGGACAGGGTCCGATGAGCAGTTCTTC. Protein: CSVAGTGSDEQFF. The chain uses TRBV29-1 and TRBJ2-1; 9 bases are shared with TRBD1. The CDR3 sequence is 13 residues long. Germline values: CDR1 SQVTM, CDR2 ANQGSEA. The V and J ends lost 6 bases and 8 bases, in that order; junction bases with no gene match: 8.

This rearrangement joins TRBV28 to TRBJ1-2; TRBD1 is a possible D gene (6 bases). CDR1 and CDR2 from the germline V gene are MDHEN and SYDVKM. V was shortened by 8 bases and J by 4 bases, with 17 bases between the two germline ends. The CDR3 is 14 amino acids. CDR3: CASGGPERGYGYTF. The CDR3 coding sequence is TGTGCCAGCGGGGGCCCTGAGAGGGGCTATGGCTACACCTTC.

This clonotype was observed at least ten times. The genes are TRBV28 and TRBJ1-2; the D is unclear. Deletions cut 3 bases from V and 6 bases from J, with 14 bases between. The CDR3 length is 14 residues. CDR1 is MDHEN and CDR2 is SYDVKM in the germline V gene. CDR3 in amino acids: CASSLPTEKDGYTF. The CDR3 DNA follows: TGTGCCAGCAGTTTGCCGACGGAGAAGGATGGCTACACCTTC.

In its sample, this clonotype was seen a few times. V usage is TRBV28 and J usage is TRBJ1-5; TRBD1 is a possible D gene (5 bases). Germline V CDR1 and CDR2: MDHEN, SYDVKM. The CDR3 covers 15 residues. V was cut by 2 bases and J by 7 bases, with 15 bases left in between. The CDR3 DNA follows: TGTGCCAGCAGTTTAGCGGGGGGGTTGCGGCAGCCCCAGCATTTT. Protein: CASSLAGGLRQPQHF.

The genes are TRBV28 and TRBJ2-5, with D possibly matching TRBD2 (6 bases). Germline-derived CDR1 and CDR2 are MDHEN and SYDVKM. Trimming cost V 2 bases and J 5 bases, with 18 bases left between them. CDR3 length: 16 amino acids. CDR3 sequence: CASSLIAWTTTETQYF. The CDR3 nucleotides read TGTGCCAGCAGTTTAATCGCCTGGACTACCACGGAGACCCAGTACTTC.

This clonotype appeared many times. The chain combines TRBV28 with TRBJ2-2; 10 bases map to TRBD1. In germline, CDR1 is MDHEN, CDR2 SYDVKM. The V gene end was trimmed by 3 bases and the J gene end by 5 bases; junction bases not matched to a gene: 6. The CDR3 spans 16 residues. The CDR3 protein is CASSFDRGLETGELFF. The CDR3 DNA reads TGTGCCAGCAGTTTCGACAGGGGGCTGGAGACCGGGGAGCTGTTTTTT.

This clonotype was counted at least ten times. The chain has TRBV6-1 and TRBJ2-7; D gene ambiguous. CDR3 length: 13 residues. Germline V lookup: CDR1 MNHNS, CDR2 SASEGT. The V end lost 6 bases, the J end lost 3 bases, and 12 bases lay between the germline ends. Here the CDR3 reads CASSPAVDYEQYF. The CDR3 nucleotides read TGTGCCAGCAGCCCCGCGGTAGACTACGAGCAGTACTTC.

This clonotype came up many times. V usage is TRBV6-1 and J usage is TRBJ1-5, with D perhaps TRBD1 (6 bases). The CDR3 loop spans 14 amino acids. Trimming left V 7 bases short and J 0 bases short, with 10 bases between. Germline lookup yields CDR1 MNHNS and CDR2 SASEGT. The CDR3 sequence: CASKQGLSNQPQHF. The CDR3 DNA follows: TGTGCCAGCAAACAGGGTCTTAGCAATCAGCCCCAGCATTTT.

In this sample, this clonotype turned up many times. This chain connects TRBV30 to TRBJ1-6; unclear D gene. Germline values: CDR1 GTSNPN, CDR2 SVGIG (reference sequence). V lost 0 bases to trimming and J lost 5 bases, with 5 bases between them. The CDR3 spans 13 residues. The CDR3 region is CAWSVLDNSPLHF. The CDR3 DNA reads as TGTGCCTGGAGTGTACTGGATAATTCACCCCTCCACTTT.

In its sample, this clonotype was seen many times. In nucleotides, the CDR3 is TGTGCCAGCATCAGGGGGGCCGGAAATGAGCAGTTCTTC. It translates to CASIRGAGNEQFF. The chain is built from TRBV11-2 and TRBJ2-1, with D possibly being TRBD1 (7 bases). Germline loops: CDR1 SGHAT, CDR2 FQNNGV. The CDR3 runs 13 residues. Trimming stripped 7 bases from V and 7 bases from J, with 14 bases between.

In this sample, this clonotype turned up many times. The rearrangement links TRBV6-5 to TRBJ1-2, with D possibly being TRBD1 (6 bases). CDR3 length equals 13 residues. The V gene's germline CDR1 is MNHEY and CDR2 SVGAGI. The germline V and J ends were trimmed by 2 bases and 3 bases, with 7 bases remaining between them. The CDR3 loop reads CASSYKGDYGYTF. CDR3 bases: TGTGCCAGCAGTTACAAGGGGGACTATGGCTACACCTTC.

This clonotype was detected ten times or more. V usage is TRBV3-1 and J usage is TRBJ2-1; 7 positions match TRBD2. The CDR3 length is 16 residues. Unmatched junction bases numbered 11, after V lost 0 bases and J lost 9 bases. CDR1 and CDR2 (germline): LGHDT, YNNKEL (reference sequence). CDR3 in DNA: TGTGCCAGCAGCCAAGATTGGGAGGGAGGGCCAATTGAGCAGTTCTTC. Protein product: CASSQDWEGGPIEQFF.

There are a few counts of this clonotype. V and J are TRBV15 and TRBJ1-4; D remains ambiguous. The CDR3 is 14 residues long. Trimming stripped 1 base from V and 7 bases from J, with 10 bases between. Germline-derived CDR1 and CDR2 are LNHNV and YYDKDF (reference sequence). In nucleotides, the CDR3 is TGTGCCACCAGCAGAGCCAGAGCTGGTGAAAAACTGTTTTTT. Its protein product is CATSRARAGEKLFF.